The clone carrying this TCR beta chain was seen repeatedly, ten times or more. Its cognate antigen is unknown. Samples came from axillary lymph nodes draining the breast cancer. One entry per CDR3 protein, called by TCRdb with MiXCR from the multiplex PCR reads. This table has under 350,000 distinct CDR3 sequences, 30% appearing once. Germline V gene lookup returns CDR1 SGHNT and CDR2 YENEEA. The CDR3 extends over 17 amino acids. J gave up 5 bases and V 2 bases, and 12 bases lay outside the gene matches. The sample comes from a study of breast tumors, draining lymph nodes, adjacent tissues. General observations from the study: The lymph node origin of tumor T cells was framed as consistent with a hypothesis, not demonstrated. Data fit most tumor T cells coming from lymph node, expanding in tumor. Luminal-like breast cancer showed significantly higher tumor–nontumor repertoire similarity than basal-like. Tumors had less TCR diversity than lymph nodes, more than nontumor tissue.

This TCR was sampled from a female donor with breast cancer. Some clones in this sample may be carry-over from other donors' samples. Material for sequencing was axillary lymph node tissue. The chain combines TRBV11-3 with TRBJ1-1; 9 nucleotides agree with TRBD1. CDR3 sequence: CASSLSPGDRVGTEAFF. The CDR3 DNA follows: TGTGCCAGCAGCTTATCACCCGGGGACAGGGTTGGTACTGAAGCTTTCTTT.